This T cell receptor (beta chain) was profiled in a study of T cell responses to AZD1222 COVID-19 vaccine. Turning to this clone: Antigen specificity is unknown.

Overall study results and limits: Baseline seropositivity occurred in only a handful of AZD1222 recipients. Repertoire sampling was restricted to post-peak T cell response timepoints. Reportedly, nearly half the spike-specific TCRs target unmutated variant regions. At 160-218 and 743-854, vaccine-associated CD4 TCRs were dominant, and they spanned spike.

The protocol was immunoSEQ multiplex PCR, while the TCRdb copy is restricted to in-frame clones and leaves out a portion. The sample shows 130,000 or so clones, about nine tenths of them seen only once. This CDR3 has 15 amino acids. CDR1 is SEHNR and CDR2 is FQNEAQ in the germline V gene (reference sequence). With 5 bases removed from V and 13 bases from J, the gap between germline ends came to 21 bases. Sequences were derived from peripheral blood, sampled on day 0 of AZD1222 vaccination. The TCR was taken from an adult in good health. The J gene is TRBJ1-6, the V gene TRBV7-9, with a possible D match to TRBD1 (5 bases). This CDR3 is CASSATPGPQSPLHF. As DNA, the CDR3 is TGTGCCAGCAGCGCTACGCCGGGGCCCCAGAGTCCCCTCCACTTT.